This T cell receptor beta chain was found in a study of shared clonotypes between healthy human individuals. Overall study findings and caveats: Larger richness was generally estimated for naive than memory subsets. Non-shared clonotypes had lower generation probabilities than those shared by all four donors.

A word on this clone: Its target is unknown.

Trimming took 2 bases from V and 9 from J, leaving 20 bases between them. There are 16 residues in the CDR3. In germline, CDR1 is MNHEY, CDR2 SVGAGI. TCRdb's copy holds only in-frame clones and misses some; the assay was immunoSEQ multiplex PCR. In the table there are about 2.3 million clones, approximately 90% of which are singletons. Source material: naive CD4+ T cells from PBMCs. Subset described: CD45RA+ positively selected. The clonotype was recovered from a man aged 18-30 years in good health. Some clones in this sample may be carry-over from other donors' samples. The rearrangement links TRBV6-5 to TRBJ2-1; possible D gene TRBD2, 6 bases. The CDR3 bases are TGTGCCAGCAGTTACCGAACCACCCGGGGGTCGGGTGAGCAGTTCTTC. This encodes CASSYRTTRGSGEQFF.